A selection of T cell receptor beta chains follows, all from one sample in a study of blood T cell repertoires in COVID-19. Produced via immunoSEQ multiplex PCR; TCRdb's table is partial and in-frame only. The sample lists roughly 250,000 clones, 82% occurring once. Sequencing was performed on peripheral blood. The receptors originated from a woman in her fifties or sixties with active or convalescent COVID-19. The conserved cysteine and the conserved F or W are not part of the CDR3 here.

V: TRBV7-2
J: TRBJ2-1
length: 13
CDR3: ASSLGRAGGSEQF

V: TRBV7-2
J: TRBJ1-2
length: 15
CDR3: ATASGTGGPQVYGYT

V: TRBV24-1
J: TRBJ2-5
length: 13
CDR3: ATSQTGGGLETQY

V: TRBV5-1
J: TRBJ1-1
length: 13
CDR3: ASSRLDRGQTEAF

V: TRBV19
J: TRBJ1-5
length: 10
CDR3: ASTGAGQPQH

V: TRBV11-2
J: TRBJ2-2
length: 14
CDR3: ASSFGAGGAAGELF

V: TRBV10-2
J: TRBJ2-5
length: 10
CDR3: ASSSGVETQY

V: TRBV5-8
J: TRBJ2-3
length: 13
CDR3: ASSSWTGVMDTQY

V: TRBV6-2/TRBV6-3
J: TRBJ1-2
length: 15
CDR3: ASSYPRQGARDYGYT

V: TRBV7-9
J: TRBJ1-1
length: 11
CDR3: ASSLEQGTEAF

V: TRBV28
J: TRBJ1-6
length: 12
CDR3: ASSLSGYNSPLH

V: TRBV4-3
J: TRBJ2-2
length: 16
CDR3: ASSPKIGRQGANGELF

V: TRBV15
J: TRBJ1-1
length: 9
CDR3: ATSRDGRAF

V: TRBV6-4
J: TRBJ1-3
length: 14
CDR3: ANSGQGNWAGNTIY

V: TRBV2
J: TRBJ1-5
length: 14
CDR3: ASSFLQGVSNQPQH

V: TRBV7-8
J: TRBJ2-3
length: 14
CDR3: ASSLSRRGGSDTQY

V: TRBV27
J: TRBJ1-4
length: 13
CDR3: ASSSGPATNEKLF

V: TRBV19
J: TRBJ1-2
length: 12
CDR3: ASSPAWTDYGYT

V: TRBV12-3/TRBV12-4
J: TRBJ1-1
length: 11
CDR3: ASRDNMNTEAF

V: TRBV20-1
J: TRBJ1-2
length: 12
CDR3: SASAAGRDYGYT

V: TRBV13
J: TRBJ1-6
length: 13
CDR3: ASSDYGTGNSPLH

V: TRBV5-6
J: TRBJ2-1
length: 17
CDR3: ASSSPGQGYWGSYNEQF

V: TRBV2
J: TRBJ1-5
length: 11
CDR3: ASNGRERQPQH

V: TRBV2
J: TRBJ1-6
length: 13
CDR3: ASSAQGIPDSPLH

V: TRBV6-2/TRBV6-3
J: TRBJ1-2
length: 15
CDR3: ASSPHISAGTGVGYT

V: TRBV19
J: TRBJ1-2
length: 14
CDR3: ASSPRGSRANYGYT

V: TRBV7-3
J: TRBJ1-1
length: 13
CDR3: ASSPQTGDFTEAF

V: TRBV5-6
J: TRBJ2-5
length: 14
CDR3: ASSRGLAGLQETQY